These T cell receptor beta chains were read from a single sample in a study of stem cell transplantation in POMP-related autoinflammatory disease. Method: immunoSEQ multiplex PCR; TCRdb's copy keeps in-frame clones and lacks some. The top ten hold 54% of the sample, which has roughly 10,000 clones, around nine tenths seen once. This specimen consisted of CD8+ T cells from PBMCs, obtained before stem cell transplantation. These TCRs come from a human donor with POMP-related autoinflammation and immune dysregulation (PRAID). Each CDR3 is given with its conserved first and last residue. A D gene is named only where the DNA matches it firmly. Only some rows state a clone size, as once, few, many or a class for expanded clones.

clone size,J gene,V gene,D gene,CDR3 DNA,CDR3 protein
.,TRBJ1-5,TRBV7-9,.,TGTGCCAGCAGCTCACTAAATCGGGGCGGACAGCCCCAGCATTTT,CASSSLNRGGQPQHF
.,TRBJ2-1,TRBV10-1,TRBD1,TGCGCCAGCAGTGAACAGGGGCCCGATGAGCAGTTCTTC,CASSEQGPDEQFF
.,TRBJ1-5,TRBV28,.,TGTGCCAGCAGTCCCTACCCCCACAGGGTACGAGGTCAGCCCCAGCATTTT,CASSPYPHRVRGQPQHF
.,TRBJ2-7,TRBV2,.,TGTGCCAGCAGTGGGTGGCAAGATAGGGGCTACGAGCAGTACTTC,CASSGWQDRGYEQYF
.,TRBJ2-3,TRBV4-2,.,TGTGCCAGCAGCCAAGAACAGGCAAGCACAGATACGCAGTATTTT,CASSQEQASTDTQYF
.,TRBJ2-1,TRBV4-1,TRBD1,TGCGCCAGCAGCCAGAGGGGGACAGGGCTTATCAATGAGCAGTTCTTC,CASSQRGTGLINEQFF
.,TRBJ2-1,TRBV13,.,TGTGCCAGCAGCTTAGGCGGGGGCAGCCCATTCAGGAGCTCCTACAATGAGCAGTTCTTC,CASSLGGGSPFRSSYNEQFF
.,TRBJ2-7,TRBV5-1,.,TGCGCCAGCAGCGGTTCAGGGGCGGTCGCCTACGAGCAGTACTTC,CASSGSGAVAYEQYF
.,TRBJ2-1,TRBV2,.,TGTGCCAGCCAAGATTGGGACAATGAGCAGTTCTTC,CASQDWDNEQFF
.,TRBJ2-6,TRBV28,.,TGTGCCAGCCAGGAGCAGAGCTCTGGGGCCAACGTCCTGACTTTC,CASQEQSSGANVLTF
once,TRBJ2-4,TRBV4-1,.,TGCGCCAGCAGCCCCTGGCCTTGGGCGCAAAACAAAAACATTCAGTACTTC,CASSPWPWAQNKNIQYF
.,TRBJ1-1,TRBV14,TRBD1,TGTGCCAGCAGCTCCGCGACAGGGGGCCCTGAAGCTTTCTTT,CASSSATGGPEAFF
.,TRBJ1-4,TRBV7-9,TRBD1,TGTGCCAGCAGGAAAGGGACAGGGGATGAAAAACTGTTTTTT,CASRKGTGDEKLFF
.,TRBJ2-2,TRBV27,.,TGTGCCAGCAGTTCCCCCGCAGACCCCAAGAACACCGGGGAGCTGTTTTTT,CASSSPADPKNTGELFF
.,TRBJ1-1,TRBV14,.,TGTGCCTGCAGCCAAGAGTTCCCCTACGGAAGCCAGGGTGGGTACACTGAAGCTTTCTTT,CACSQEFPYGSQGGYTEAFF
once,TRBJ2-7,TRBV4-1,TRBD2,TGCGCCAGCAGCCCAGGGCCGGGGACTAGCGGATACGAGCAGTACTTC,CASSPGPGTSGYEQYF
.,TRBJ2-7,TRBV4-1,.,TGCGCCAGCAGCCAAGATCTGAGGGGCCAAAACCCCTACGAGCAGTACTTC,CASSQDLRGQNPYEQYF
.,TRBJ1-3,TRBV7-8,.,TGTGCCAGCAGCCCCGGCAGAGGGGTGGGAAACACCATATATTTT,CASSPGRGVGNTIYF
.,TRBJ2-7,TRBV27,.,TGTGCCAGCAGTTACAGAACTTCCTACGAGCAGTACTTC,CASSYRTSYEQYF
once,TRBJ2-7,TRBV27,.,TGTGCCAGCAGTTTATCTTCCTGGACCTCCTACGAGCAGTACTTC,CASSLSSWTSYEQYF
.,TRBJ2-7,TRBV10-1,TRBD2,TGCGCCAGCAGTGAGTCCCCCAGTAGACTAGCGGGTTTCGACGAGCAGTACTTC,CASSESPSRLAGFDEQYF
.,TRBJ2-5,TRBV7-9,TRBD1,TGTGCCAGCAGCCCGGCGGACAGGGGGCCCTACACCACCCAGTACTTC,CASSPADRGPYTTQYF
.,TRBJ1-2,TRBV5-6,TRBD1,TGTGCCAGCAGCTTGGCCGTTGGGGACAGGGGAAGTTATGGCTACACCTTC,CASSLAVGDRGSYGYTF
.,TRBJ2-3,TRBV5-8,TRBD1,TGTGCCAGCAGCCAAGGAGGACAGGGAGCAGATACGCAGTATTTT,CASSQGGQGADTQYF
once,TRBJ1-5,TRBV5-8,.,TGTGCCAGCAATCAAAAGGGGGTTTATAGTCAGCCCCAGCATTTT,CASNQKGVYSQPQHF
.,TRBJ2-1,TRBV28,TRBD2,TGTGCCAGCAGTTTCGGCGGGAGGGGGGGCAATGAGCAGTTCTTC,CASSFGGRGGNEQFF
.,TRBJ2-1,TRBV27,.,TGTGCCAGCAGTTTATCGTTCGATGAGCAGTTCTTC,CASSLSFDEQFF
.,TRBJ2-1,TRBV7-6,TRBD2,TGTGCCAGCAGCCCGACGGGACTAGCGGGAGTAAGGCTGTTCTTC,CASSPTGLAGVRLFF
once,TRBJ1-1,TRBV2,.,TGTGCCAGCACTGGGACTTCGAACACTGAAGCTTTCTTT,CASTGTSNTEAFF
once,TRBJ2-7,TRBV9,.,TGTGCCAGCAGCGTAGGGGGTCCCATCTACGAGCAGTACTTC,CASSVGGPIYEQYF
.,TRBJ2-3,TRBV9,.,TGTGCCAGCAGCGGCGGGACTGGGGATAGCACAGATACGCAGTATTTT,CASSGGTGDSTDTQYF
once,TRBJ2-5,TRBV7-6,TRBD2,TGTGCCAGCAGCTTAGCTGGGGAGGGGGAGACCCAGTACTTC,CASSLAGEGETQYF
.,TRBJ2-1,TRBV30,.,TGTGCCTGGGGGATGGTCAATGAGCAGTTCTTC,CAWGMVNEQFF
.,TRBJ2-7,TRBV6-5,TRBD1,TGTGCCAGCAGTTTAACAGGGGTCATCGATTTTTACGAGCAGTACTTC,CASSLTGVIDFYEQYF
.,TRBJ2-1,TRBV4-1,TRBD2,TGCGCCAGCAGCCAAGTAAGCGGGAGCGGCCATGAGCAGTTCTTC,CASSQVSGSGHEQFF
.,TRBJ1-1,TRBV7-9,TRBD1,TGTGCCAGCAGCTTAGGGGGACAGGGGCTCCTGAACACTGAAGCTTTCTTT,CASSLGGQGLLNTEAFF
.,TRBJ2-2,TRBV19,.,TGTGCCAGTAGTATTTTACTAGCCTCCACCGGGGAGCTGTTTTTT,CASSILLASTGELFF
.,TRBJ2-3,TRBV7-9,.,TGTGCCAGCAGCTTAGGGCAGACCGTCACAGATACGCAGTATTTT,CASSLGQTVTDTQYF
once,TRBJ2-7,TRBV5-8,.,TGTGCCAGCAGCTTGGTTCGCGGGCCCCCCTACGAGCAGTACTTC,CASSLVRGPPYEQYF
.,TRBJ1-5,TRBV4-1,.,TGCGCCAGCAGCCAAGATCGGGGTAGCAATCAGCCCCAGCATTTT,CASSQDRGSNQPQHF